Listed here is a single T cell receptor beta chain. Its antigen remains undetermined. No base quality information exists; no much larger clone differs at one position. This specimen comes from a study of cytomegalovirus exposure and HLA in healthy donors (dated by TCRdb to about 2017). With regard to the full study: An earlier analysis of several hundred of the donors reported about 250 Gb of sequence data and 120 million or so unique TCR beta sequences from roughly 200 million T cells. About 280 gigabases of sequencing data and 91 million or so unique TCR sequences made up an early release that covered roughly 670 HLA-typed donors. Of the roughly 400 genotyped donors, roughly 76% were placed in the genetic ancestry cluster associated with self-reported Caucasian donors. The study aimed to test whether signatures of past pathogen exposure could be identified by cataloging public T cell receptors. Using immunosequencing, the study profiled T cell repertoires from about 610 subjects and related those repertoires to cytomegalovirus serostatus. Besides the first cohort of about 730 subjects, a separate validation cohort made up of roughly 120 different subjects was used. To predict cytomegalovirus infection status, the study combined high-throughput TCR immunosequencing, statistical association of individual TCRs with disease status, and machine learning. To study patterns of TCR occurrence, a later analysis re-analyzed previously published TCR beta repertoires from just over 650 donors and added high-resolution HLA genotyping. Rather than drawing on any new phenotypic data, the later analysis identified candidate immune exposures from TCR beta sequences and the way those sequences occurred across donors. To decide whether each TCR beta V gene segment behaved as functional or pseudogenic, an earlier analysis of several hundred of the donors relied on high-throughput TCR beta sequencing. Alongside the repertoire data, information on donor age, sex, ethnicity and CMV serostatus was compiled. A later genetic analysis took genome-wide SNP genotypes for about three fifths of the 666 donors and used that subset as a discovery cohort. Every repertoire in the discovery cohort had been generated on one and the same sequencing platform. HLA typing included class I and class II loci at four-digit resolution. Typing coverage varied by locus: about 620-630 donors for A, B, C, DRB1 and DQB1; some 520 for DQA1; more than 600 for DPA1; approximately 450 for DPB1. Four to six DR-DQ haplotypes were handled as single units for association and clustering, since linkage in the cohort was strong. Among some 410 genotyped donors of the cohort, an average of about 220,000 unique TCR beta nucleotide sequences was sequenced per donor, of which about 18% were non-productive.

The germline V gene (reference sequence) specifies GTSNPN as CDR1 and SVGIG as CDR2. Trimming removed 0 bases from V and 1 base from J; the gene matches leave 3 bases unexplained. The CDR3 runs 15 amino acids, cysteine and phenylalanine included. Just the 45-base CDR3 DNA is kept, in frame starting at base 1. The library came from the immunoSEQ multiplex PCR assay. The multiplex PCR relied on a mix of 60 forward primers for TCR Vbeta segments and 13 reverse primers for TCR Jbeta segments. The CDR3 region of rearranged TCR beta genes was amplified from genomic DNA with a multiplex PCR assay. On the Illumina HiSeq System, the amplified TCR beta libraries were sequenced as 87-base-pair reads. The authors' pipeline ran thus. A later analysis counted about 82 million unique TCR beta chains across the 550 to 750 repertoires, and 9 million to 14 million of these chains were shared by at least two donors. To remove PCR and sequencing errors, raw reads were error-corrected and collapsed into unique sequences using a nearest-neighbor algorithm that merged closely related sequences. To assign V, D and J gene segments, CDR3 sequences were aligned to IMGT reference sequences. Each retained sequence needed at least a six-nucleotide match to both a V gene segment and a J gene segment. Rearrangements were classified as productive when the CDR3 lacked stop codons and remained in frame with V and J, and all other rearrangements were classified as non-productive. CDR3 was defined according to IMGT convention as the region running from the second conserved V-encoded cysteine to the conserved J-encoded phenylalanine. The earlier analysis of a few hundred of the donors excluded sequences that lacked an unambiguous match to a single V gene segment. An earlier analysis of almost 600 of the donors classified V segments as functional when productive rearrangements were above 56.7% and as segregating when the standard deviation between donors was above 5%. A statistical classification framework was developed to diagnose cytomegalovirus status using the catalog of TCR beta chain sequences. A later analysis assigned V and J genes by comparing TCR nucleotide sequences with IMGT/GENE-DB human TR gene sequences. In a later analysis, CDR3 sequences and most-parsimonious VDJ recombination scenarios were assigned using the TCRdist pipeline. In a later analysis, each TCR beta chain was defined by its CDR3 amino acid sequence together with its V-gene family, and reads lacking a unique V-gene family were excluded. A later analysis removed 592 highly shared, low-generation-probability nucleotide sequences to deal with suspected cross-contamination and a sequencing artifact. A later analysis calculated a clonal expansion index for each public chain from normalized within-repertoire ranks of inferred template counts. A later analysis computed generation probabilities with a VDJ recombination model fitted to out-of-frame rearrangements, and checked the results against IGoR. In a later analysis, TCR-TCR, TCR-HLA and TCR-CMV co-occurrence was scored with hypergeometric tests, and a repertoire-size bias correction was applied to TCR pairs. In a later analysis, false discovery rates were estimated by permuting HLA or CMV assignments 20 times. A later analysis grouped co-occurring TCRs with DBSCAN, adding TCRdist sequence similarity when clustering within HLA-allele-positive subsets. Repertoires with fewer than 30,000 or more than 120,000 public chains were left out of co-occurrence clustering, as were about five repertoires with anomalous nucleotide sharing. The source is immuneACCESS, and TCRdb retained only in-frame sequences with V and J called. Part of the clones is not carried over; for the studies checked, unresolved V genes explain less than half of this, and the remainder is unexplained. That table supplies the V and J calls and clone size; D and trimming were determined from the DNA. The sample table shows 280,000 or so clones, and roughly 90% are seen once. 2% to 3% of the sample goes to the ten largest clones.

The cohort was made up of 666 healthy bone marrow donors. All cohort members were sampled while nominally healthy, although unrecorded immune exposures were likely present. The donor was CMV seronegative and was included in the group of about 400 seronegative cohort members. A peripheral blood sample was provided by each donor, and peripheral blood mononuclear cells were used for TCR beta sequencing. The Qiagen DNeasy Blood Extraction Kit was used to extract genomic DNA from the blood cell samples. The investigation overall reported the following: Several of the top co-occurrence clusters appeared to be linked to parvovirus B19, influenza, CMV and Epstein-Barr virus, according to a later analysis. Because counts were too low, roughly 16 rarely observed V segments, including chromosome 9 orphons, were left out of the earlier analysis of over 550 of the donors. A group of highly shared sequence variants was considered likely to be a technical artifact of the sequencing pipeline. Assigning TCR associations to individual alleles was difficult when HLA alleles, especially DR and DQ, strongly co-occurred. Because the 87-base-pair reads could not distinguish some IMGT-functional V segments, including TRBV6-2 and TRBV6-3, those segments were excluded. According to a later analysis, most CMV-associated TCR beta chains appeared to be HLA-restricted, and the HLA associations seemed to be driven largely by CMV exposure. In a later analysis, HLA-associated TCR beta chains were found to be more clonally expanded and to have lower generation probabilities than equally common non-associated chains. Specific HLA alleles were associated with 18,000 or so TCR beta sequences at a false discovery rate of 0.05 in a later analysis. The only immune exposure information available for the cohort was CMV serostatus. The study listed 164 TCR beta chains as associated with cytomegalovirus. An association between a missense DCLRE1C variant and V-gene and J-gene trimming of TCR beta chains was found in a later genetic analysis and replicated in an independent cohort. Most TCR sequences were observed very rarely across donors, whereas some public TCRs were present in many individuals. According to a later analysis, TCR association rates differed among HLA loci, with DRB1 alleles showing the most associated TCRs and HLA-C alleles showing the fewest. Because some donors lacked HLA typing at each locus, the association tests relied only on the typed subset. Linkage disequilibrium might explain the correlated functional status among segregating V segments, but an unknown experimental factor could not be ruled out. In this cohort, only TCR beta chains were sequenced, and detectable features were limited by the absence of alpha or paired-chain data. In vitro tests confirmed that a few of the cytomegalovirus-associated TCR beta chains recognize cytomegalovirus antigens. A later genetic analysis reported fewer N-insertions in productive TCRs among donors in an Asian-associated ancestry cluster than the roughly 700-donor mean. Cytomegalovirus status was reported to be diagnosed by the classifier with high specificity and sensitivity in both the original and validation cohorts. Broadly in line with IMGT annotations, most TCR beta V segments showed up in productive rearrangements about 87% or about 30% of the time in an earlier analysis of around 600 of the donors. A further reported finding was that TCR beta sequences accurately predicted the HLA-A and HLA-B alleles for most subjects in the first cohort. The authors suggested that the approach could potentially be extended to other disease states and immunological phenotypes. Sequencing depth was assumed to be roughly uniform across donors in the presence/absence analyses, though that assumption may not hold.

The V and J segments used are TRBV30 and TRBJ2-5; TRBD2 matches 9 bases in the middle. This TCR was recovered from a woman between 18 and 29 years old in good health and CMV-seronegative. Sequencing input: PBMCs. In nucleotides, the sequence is TGTGCCTGGAGTGTTAGCGGGGGTCGCCAAGAGACCCAGTACTTC. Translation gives CAWSVSGGRQETQYF.